A single T cell receptor (beta chain) is shown here with its context. This clonotype appeared many times. What antigen it recognizes has not been identified. No quality values exist for individual bases; no much larger clone is one base distant. The record originates from a study of CD8 T cells in ankylosing spondylitis (dated by TCRdb to the late 2010s). Background on the whole study: The study set out to find disease-linked TCR variants by profiling T cell receptor beta repertoires in ankylosing spondylitis patients and healthy donors. Peripheral blood was sampled, and synovial fluid was additionally collected from ankylosing spondylitis patients. In total, the full study cohort was made up of some 110 healthy donors and 25 or so ankylosing spondylitis patients. General study outcomes and caveats: Some motif variants were previously reported in synovial fluid and blood of reactive arthritis patients, suggesting common disease-initiation mechanisms. A TCR beta motif of about 8 highly homologous amino acid variants appeared characteristic of blood from ankylosing spondylitis patients. The disease-linked clones showed a CD8+ phenotype and occurred at relatively low frequencies in peripheral blood. The disease-linked clones were reported to be significantly enriched in matched synovial fluid samples from ankylosing spondylitis patients.

Sequencer: Illumina HiSeq 2500. TCR beta libraries were prepared by quantitative 5'-RACE with molecular barcodes. In the source study's methods: A new computational method, built on a probabilistic model of VDJ rearrangement, was used to identify disease-linked TCR variants. In-frame beta chains were kept once TCRdb had trimmed the public reads at Q25 with fastp and called clones with MiXCR. Every distinct CDR3 protein forms one entry, paired with its most common genes and DNA. These V and J calls derive from TCRdb rather than the authors' analysis. The sample table shows about 510,000 distinct CDR3 sequences, and 5.3% are seen once. The top ten clones comprise 3% to 4% of the sample. Via the germline V gene, CDR1 is LGHNA and CDR2 YNFKEQ. V is pruned by 0 bases and J by 1 base, leaving 2 bases of the junction without a gene match. Measured from the cysteine to the phenylalanine, the CDR3 is 15 residues long. Only the CDR3 DNA is retained, 45 bases long and in frame from the first base.

Sequencing was done on a sample of blood, either unsorted or a sorted T cell fraction (not recorded which). The sequence came from a male donor with ankylosing spondylitis. This receptor chain uses TRBV4-2 and TRBJ2-7; 8 bases in the middle match TRBD1. The DNA is TGTGCCAGCAGCCAAGAAGGGACAGGATCCTACGAGCAGTACTTC. It specifies CASSQEGTGSYEQYF.